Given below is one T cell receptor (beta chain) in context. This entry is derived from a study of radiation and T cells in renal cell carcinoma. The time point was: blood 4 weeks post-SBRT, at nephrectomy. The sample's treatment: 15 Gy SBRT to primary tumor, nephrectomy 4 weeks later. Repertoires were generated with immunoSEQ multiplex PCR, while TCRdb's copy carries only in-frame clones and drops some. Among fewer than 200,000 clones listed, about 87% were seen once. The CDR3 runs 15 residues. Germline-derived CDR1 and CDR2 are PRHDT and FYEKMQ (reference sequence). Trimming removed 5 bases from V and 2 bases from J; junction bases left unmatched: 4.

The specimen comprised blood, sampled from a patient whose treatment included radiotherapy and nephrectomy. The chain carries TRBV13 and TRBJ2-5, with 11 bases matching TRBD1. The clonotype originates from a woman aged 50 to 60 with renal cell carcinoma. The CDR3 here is CASSMGQGVQETQYF. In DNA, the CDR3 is TGTGCCAGCAGCATGGGACAGGGGGTTCAAGAGACCCAGTACTTC.